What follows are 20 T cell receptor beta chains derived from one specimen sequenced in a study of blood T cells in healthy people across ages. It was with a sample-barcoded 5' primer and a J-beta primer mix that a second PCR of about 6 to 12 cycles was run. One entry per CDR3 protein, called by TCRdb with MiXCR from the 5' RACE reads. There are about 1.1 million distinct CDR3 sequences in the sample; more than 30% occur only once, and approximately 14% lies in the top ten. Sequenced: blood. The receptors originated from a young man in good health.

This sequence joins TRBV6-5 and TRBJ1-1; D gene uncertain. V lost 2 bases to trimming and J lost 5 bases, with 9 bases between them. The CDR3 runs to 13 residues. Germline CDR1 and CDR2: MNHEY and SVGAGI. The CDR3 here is CASSYTPGTEAFF. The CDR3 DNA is TGTGCCAGCAGTTACACACCGGGGACTGAAGCTTTCTTT.

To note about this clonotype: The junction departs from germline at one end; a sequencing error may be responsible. CDR3 protein: CTISNTGELFF. CDR3 DNA sequence: TGTACCATCAGTAACACCGGGGAGCTGTTTTTT. This chain joins TRBV10-3 and TRBJ2-2; unclear D gene. Germline lookup yields CDR1 ENHRY and CDR2 SYGVKD. The CDR3 is made up of 11 amino acids.

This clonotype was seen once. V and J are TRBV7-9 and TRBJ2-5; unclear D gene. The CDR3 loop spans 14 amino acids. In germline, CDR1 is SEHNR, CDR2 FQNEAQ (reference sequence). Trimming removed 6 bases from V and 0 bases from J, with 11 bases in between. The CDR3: CASSVEQYQETQYF. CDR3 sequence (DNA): TGTGCCAGCAGTGTGGAACAGTACCAAGAGACCCAGTACTTC.

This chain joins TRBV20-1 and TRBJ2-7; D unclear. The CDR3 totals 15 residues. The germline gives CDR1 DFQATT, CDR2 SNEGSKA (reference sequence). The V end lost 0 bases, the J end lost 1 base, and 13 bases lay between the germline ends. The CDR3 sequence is CSARDADRESYEQYF. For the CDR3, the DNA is TGCAGTGCTAGAGATGCCGACCGCGAGTCCTACGAGCAGTACTTC.

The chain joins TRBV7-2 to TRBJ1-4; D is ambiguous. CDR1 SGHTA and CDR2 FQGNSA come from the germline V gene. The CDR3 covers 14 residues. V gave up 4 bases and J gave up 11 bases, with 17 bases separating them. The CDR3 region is CASSSVRVVEKLFF. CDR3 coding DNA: TGTGCCAGCAGCTCAGTGCGGGTTGTTGAGAAACTGTTTTTT.

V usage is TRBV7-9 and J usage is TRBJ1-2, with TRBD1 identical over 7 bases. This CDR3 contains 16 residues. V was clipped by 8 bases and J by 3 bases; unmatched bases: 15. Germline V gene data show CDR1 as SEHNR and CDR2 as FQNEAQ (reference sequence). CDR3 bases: TGTGCCAGCGGCACAACGGACAGGAAAGGGGACTATGGCTACACCTTC. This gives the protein CASGTTDRKGDYGYTF.

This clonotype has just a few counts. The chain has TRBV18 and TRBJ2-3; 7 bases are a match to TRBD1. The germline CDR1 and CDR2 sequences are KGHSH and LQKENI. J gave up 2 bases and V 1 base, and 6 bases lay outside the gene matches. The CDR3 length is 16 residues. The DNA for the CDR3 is TGTGCCAGCTCACCACTGGGACAGATCAACACAGATACGCAGTATTTT. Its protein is CASSPLGQINTDTQYF.

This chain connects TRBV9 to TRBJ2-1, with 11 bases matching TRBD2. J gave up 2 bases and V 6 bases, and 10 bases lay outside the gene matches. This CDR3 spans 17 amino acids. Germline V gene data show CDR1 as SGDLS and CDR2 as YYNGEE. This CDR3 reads CASKKLAGAETYNEQFF. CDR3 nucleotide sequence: TGTGCCAGCAAAAAACTAGCGGGGGCCGAGACCTACAATGAGCAGTTCTTC.

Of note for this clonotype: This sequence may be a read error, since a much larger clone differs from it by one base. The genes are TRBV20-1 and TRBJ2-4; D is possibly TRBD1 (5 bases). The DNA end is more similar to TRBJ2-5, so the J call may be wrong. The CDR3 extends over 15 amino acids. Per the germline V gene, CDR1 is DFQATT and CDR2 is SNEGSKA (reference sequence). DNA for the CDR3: TGCGGTGCTAGAGGCATTAGACAGTTCCAAGAGACCCAGTACTTC. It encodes CGARGIRQFQETQYF.

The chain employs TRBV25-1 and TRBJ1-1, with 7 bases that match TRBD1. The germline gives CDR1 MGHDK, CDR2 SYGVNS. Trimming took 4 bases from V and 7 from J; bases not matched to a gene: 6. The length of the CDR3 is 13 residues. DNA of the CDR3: TGTGCCAGCAGTGCCGACAGGGCGGGTGAAGCTTTCTTT. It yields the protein CASSADRAGEAFF.

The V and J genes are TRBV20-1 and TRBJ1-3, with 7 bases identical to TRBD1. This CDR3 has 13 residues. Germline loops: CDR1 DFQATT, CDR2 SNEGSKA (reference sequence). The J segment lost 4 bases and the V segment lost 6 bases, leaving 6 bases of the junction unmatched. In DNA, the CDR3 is TGCAGTGCCGAGACAGGGAACGGAAACACCATATATTTT. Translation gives CSAETGNGNTIYF.

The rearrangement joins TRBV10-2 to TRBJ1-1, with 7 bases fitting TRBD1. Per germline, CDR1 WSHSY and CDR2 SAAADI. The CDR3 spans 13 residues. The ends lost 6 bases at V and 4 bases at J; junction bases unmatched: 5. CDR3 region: CASRVDRATEAFF. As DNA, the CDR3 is TGCGCCAGCAGAGTTGACAGGGCCACTGAAGCTTTCTTT.

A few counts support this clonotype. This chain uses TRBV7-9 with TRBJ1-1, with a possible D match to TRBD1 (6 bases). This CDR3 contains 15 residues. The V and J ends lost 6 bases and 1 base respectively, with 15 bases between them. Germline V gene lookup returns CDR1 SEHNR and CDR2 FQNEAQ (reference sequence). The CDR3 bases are TGTGCCAGCAGTCAAGGGGGGGCCCCGAACACTGAAGCTTTCTTT. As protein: CASSQGGAPNTEAFF.

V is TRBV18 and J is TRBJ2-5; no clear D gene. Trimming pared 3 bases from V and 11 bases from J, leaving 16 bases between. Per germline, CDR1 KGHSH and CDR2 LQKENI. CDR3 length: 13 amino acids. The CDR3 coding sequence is TGTGCCAGCTCACCGTCGGAAGACAATGAGCAGTACTTC. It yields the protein CASSPSEDNEQYF. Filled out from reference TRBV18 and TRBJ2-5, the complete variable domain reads NAGVMQNPRHLVRRRGQEARLRCSPMKGHSHVYWYRQLPEEGLKFMVYLQKENIIDESGMPKERFSAEFPKEGPSILRIQQVVRGDSAAYFCASSPSEDNEQYFGPGTRLLVL.

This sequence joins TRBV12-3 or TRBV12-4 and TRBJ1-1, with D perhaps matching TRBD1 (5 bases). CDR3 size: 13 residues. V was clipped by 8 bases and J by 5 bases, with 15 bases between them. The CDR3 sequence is CASGGDPGTEAFF. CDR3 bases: TGTGCCAGCGGAGGGGATCCGGGGACTGAAGCTTTCTTT.

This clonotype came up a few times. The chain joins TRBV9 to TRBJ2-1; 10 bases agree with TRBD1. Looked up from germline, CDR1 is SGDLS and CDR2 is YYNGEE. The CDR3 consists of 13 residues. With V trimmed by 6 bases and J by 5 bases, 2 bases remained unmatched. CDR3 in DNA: TGTGCCAGCACCGGGACAGGGGACAATGAGCAGTTCTTC. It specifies CASTGTGDNEQFF.

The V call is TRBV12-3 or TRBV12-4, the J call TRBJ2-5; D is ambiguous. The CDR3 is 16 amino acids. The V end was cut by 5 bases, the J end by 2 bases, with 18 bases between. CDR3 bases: TGTGCCAGCAGTCCCCCCGAGGCAGGTCTTCAAGAGACCCAGTACTTC. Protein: CASSPPEAGLQETQYF.

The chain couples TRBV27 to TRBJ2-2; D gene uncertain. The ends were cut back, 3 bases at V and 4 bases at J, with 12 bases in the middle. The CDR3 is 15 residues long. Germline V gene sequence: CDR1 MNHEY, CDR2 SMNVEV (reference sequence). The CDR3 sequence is CASSFGFGVTGELFF. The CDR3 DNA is TGTGCCAGCAGTTTCGGTTTTGGGGTCACCGGGGAGCTGTTTTTT.

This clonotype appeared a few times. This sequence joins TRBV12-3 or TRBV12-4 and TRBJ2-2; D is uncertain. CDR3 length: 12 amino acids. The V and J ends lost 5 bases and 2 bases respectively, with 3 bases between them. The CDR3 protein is CASSDNTGELFF. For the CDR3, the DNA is TGTGCCAGCAGTGATAACACCGGGGAGCTGTTTTTT.

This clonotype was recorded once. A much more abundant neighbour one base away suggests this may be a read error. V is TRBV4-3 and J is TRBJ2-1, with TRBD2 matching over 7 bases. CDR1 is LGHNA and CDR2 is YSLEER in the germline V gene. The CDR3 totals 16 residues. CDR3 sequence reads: CVSSQDPGGSYNEQFF. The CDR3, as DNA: TGCGTCAGCAGCCAAGACCCGGGGGGCTCCTACAATGAGCAGTTCTTC.